This TCR beta chain was obtained from a study of cytomegalovirus exposure and HLA in healthy donors. The V end lost 5 bases, the J end lost 2 bases, and 7 bases lay between the germline ends. This CDR3 has 12 amino acids. Germline CDR1 is GTSNPN and CDR2 is SVGIG (reference sequence). Vbeta (60) and Jbeta (13) primers were used in the PCR. The assay was immunoSEQ multiplex PCR, and TCRdb's table has in-frame clones only and misses some. This sample's table reports 65,000 to 90,000 clones. This TCR was sampled from a female donor in good health and CMV-seropositive. Sequenced sample: PBMCs. The gene calls are TRBV30 and TRBJ1-5, with D unclear. CDR3 sequence reads: CAWERGNQPQHF. CDR3 in DNA: TGTGCCTGGGAGAGGGGCAATCAGCCCCAGCATTTT.